These T cell receptor beta chains were read from a single sample in a study of CD8 T cells in ankylosing spondylitis. TCRdb analysed the 5' RACE reads with MiXCR anew, one entry per CDR3 protein. The repertoire consists of roughly 90,000 distinct CDR3 sequences, with about 8.1% occurring once and the leading ten covering about 30%. The sample was blood, either unsorted or a sorted T cell fraction (not recorded which). These receptors were taken from a male donor with ankylosing spondylitis. CDR3s include the opening cysteine and the closing phenylalanine or tryptophan. A D gene is named only where the DNA matches it firmly. Clone size appears in some rows only: once, few, many, or a class for an expanded clone.

clone_size: -; j_call: TRBJ1-1; d_call: -; v_call: TRBV7-9; cdr3_nt: TGTGCCAGCAGCTTAGGAGGGCCAACTGAAGCTTTCTTT; cdr3_aa: CASSLGGPTEAFF
clone_size: many; j_call: TRBJ2-1; d_call: TRBD2; v_call: TRBV25-1; cdr3_nt: TGTGCCAGCAGTGACGGGCTAGCGGGAGGGCCTGGGTATGAGCAGTTCTTC; cdr3_aa: CASSDGLAGGPGYEQFF
clone_size: -; j_call: TRBJ2-2; d_call: TRBD1; v_call: TRBV14; cdr3_nt: TGTGCCAGCAGCCACCGAACCGGGACAGGAGGATGGGAGCTGTTATTT; cdr3_aa: CASSHRTGTGGWELLF
clone_size: many; j_call: TRBJ1-2; d_call: -; v_call: TRBV25-1; cdr3_nt: TGTGCCAGCAGACCCAGGAGCTCGTATGGCTACACCTTC; cdr3_aa: CASRPRSSYGYTF
clone_size: -; j_call: TRBJ2-5; d_call: -; v_call: TRBV5-6; cdr3_nt: TGTGCCAGCAGCTCGAGACAAGAGGAGACCCAGTACTTC; cdr3_aa: CASSSRQEETQYF
clone_size: many; j_call: TRBJ1-2; d_call: -; v_call: TRBV2; cdr3_nt: TGTGCCAGTCCGGGACTGGCGATACGTAGTGATGGCTACACCTTC; cdr3_aa: CASPGLAIRSDGYTF
clone_size: many; j_call: TRBJ2-1; d_call: -; v_call: TRBV13; cdr3_nt: TGTGCCAGCAGCTTAGAAGGCGGGTCCGACAATGAGCAGTTCTTC; cdr3_aa: CASSLEGGSDNEQFF
clone_size: few; j_call: TRBJ1-1; d_call: -; v_call: TRBV19; cdr3_nt: TGTGCCAGTAGTTGGGTCGGAGGGGCAACTGAAGCTTTCTTT; cdr3_aa: CASSWVGGATEAFF
clone_size: few; j_call: TRBJ1-3; d_call: -; v_call: TRBV12-3/TRBV12-4; cdr3_nt: TGTGCCAGCAGCCCATCCATGACTGGAAACACCATATATTTT; cdr3_aa: CASSPSMTGNTIYF
clone_size: -; j_call: TRBJ2-2; d_call: TRBD1; v_call: TRBV2; cdr3_nt: TGTGCCAAATCCTTAGACAGGGGGAACACCGGGGAGCTGTTTTTT; cdr3_aa: CAKSLDRGNTGELFF
clone_size: many; j_call: TRBJ1-5; d_call: -; v_call: TRBV12-5; cdr3_nt: TGTGCTAGTGGTTTTGGCACAGGGAGCAATCAGCCCCAGCATTTT; cdr3_aa: CASGFGTGSNQPQHF
clone_size: few; j_call: TRBJ1-2; d_call: TRBD1; v_call: TRBV5-1; cdr3_nt: TGCGCCAGCAGCTTGTCCCCCGGGACAGGGCTCTATGGCTACACCTTC; cdr3_aa: CASSLSPGTGLYGYTF
clone_size: -; j_call: TRBJ2-5; d_call: -; v_call: TRBV7-9; cdr3_nt: TGTGCCAGCAGCTTAGCCATAGAGACGGAGACCCAGTACTTC; cdr3_aa: CASSLAIETETQYF
clone_size: few; j_call: TRBJ2-1; d_call: TRBD2; v_call: TRBV11-2; cdr3_nt: TGTGCCAGCAGCGCACGACTAGCGGGAGACAGTGAGCAGTTCTTC; cdr3_aa: CASSARLAGDSEQFF
clone_size: many; j_call: TRBJ2-7; d_call: TRBD2; v_call: TRBV5-6; cdr3_nt: TGTGCCAGCAGTAAGCCGGGACTAGCGGGAAGCGAGCAGTACTTC; cdr3_aa: CASSKPGLAGSEQYF
clone_size: many; j_call: TRBJ2-1; d_call: TRBD2; v_call: TRBV7-2; cdr3_nt: TGTGCCAGCAGCTCCGGACTAGTAAGTAGTGAGCAGTTCTTC; cdr3_aa: CASSSGLVSSEQFF
clone_size: -; j_call: TRBJ2-1; d_call: TRBD2; v_call: TRBV4-1; cdr3_nt: TGCGCCAGCAGCCAAGAATTAGCGGGGGGGTATGAGCAGTTCTTC; cdr3_aa: CASSQELAGGYEQFF
clone_size: -; j_call: TRBJ1-5; d_call: TRBD1; v_call: TRBV27; cdr3_nt: TGTGCCAGCAGTTGGACAGGGAATCAGCCCCAGCATTTT; cdr3_aa: CASSWTGNQPQHF
clone_size: many; j_call: TRBJ1-1; d_call: TRBD1; v_call: TRBV12-3/TRBV12-4; cdr3_nt: TGTGCCAGCAGCGCCGGGACAGTCGAGGGAGCTTTCTTT; cdr3_aa: CASSAGTVEGAFF
clone_size: -; j_call: TRBJ1-2; d_call: -; v_call: TRBV19; cdr3_nt: TGTGCCAGTAGTATGGTGCTGGGGCTTAACTATGGCTACACCTTC; cdr3_aa: CASSMVLGLNYGYTF
clone_size: few; j_call: TRBJ2-1; d_call: TRBD1; v_call: TRBV27; cdr3_nt: TGTGCCAGCAGTTCTGGACCGGGACAGGGTCCGGGCAATGAGCAGTTCTTC; cdr3_aa: CASSSGPGQGPGNEQFF
clone_size: few; j_call: TRBJ2-5; d_call: -; v_call: TRBV7-9; cdr3_nt: TGTGCCAGCAGCTTAGCATTACGTCAAATAGAAGAGACCCAGTACTTC; cdr3_aa: CASSLALRQIEETQYF
clone_size: many; j_call: TRBJ1-1; d_call: -; v_call: TRBV3-1; cdr3_nt: TGTGCCAGCAGCCCAATGGGGACGGAAGCTTTCTTT; cdr3_aa: CASSPMGTEAFF
clone_size: many; j_call: TRBJ1-6; d_call: TRBD1; v_call: TRBV4-2; cdr3_nt: TGTGCCACACGGGACAGTAATTCACCCCTCCACTTT; cdr3_aa: CATRDSNSPLHF
clone_size: many; j_call: TRBJ2-1; d_call: -; v_call: TRBV7-9; cdr3_nt: TGTGCCAGCAGCTCAGAGGCAGCTCCCCTGGGGGATGAGCAGTTCTTC; cdr3_aa: CASSSEAAPLGDEQFF
clone_size: many; j_call: TRBJ2-1; d_call: -; v_call: TRBV24-1; cdr3_nt: TGTGCCACTAGTGGGGCAGACAGCTCCTACAATGAGCAGTTCTTC; cdr3_aa: CATSGADSSYNEQFF
clone_size: once; j_call: TRBJ2-1; d_call: -; v_call: TRBV18; cdr3_nt: TGTGCCAGCTCACCACCCTTAGTTATCCACAATGAGCAGTTCTTC; cdr3_aa: CASSPPLVIHNEQFF
clone_size: many; j_call: TRBJ1-1; d_call: -; v_call: TRBV11-2; cdr3_nt: TGTGCCAGCAGCTTAGACGGTGGGGGGACAAACACTGAAGCTTTCTTT; cdr3_aa: CASSLDGGGTNTEAFF
clone_size: many; j_call: TRBJ2-7; d_call: TRBD1; v_call: TRBV24-1; cdr3_nt: TGTGCCACCAGTGCTGGAGGACAGGGCTACGAGCAGTACTTC; cdr3_aa: CATSAGGQGYEQYF
clone_size: many; j_call: TRBJ2-5; d_call: TRBD1; v_call: TRBV27; cdr3_nt: TGTGCCAGCAGTCTTGCAGGGGGAGAGACCCAGTACTTC; cdr3_aa: CASSLAGGETQYF
clone_size: many; j_call: TRBJ2-3; d_call: TRBD1; v_call: TRBV24-1; cdr3_nt: TGTGCCACTGCCATTGGACAGGGGGACTCCACAGATACGCAGTATTTT; cdr3_aa: CATAIGQGDSTDTQYF
clone_size: -; j_call: TRBJ2-3; d_call: -; v_call: TRBV4-1; cdr3_nt: TGCGCCAGCAGCCAAGAAAGGCCAGATACGCAGTATTTT; cdr3_aa: CASSQERPDTQYF
clone_size: many; j_call: TRBJ1-1; d_call: -; v_call: TRBV29-1; cdr3_nt: TGCAGCGTTGAATTGGGGGTCGGGAACACTGAAGCTTTCTTT; cdr3_aa: CSVELGVGNTEAFF
clone_size: -; j_call: TRBJ2-5; d_call: TRBD2; v_call: TRBV7-9; cdr3_nt: TGTGCCAGCAGCTCCACGGGACTAGCGGATGGGGAGACCCAGTACTTC; cdr3_aa: CASSSTGLADGETQYF
clone_size: few; j_call: TRBJ2-5; d_call: -; v_call: TRBV24-1; cdr3_nt: TGTGCCACCAGTAACAGCTTCCAAGAGACCCAGTACTTC; cdr3_aa: CATSNSFQETQYF
clone_size: few; j_call: TRBJ2-2; d_call: TRBD1; v_call: TRBV29-1; cdr3_nt: TGCAGCGTTGAAGATCCGACAGGGCGGAACACCGGGGAGCTGTTTTTT; cdr3_aa: CSVEDPTGRNTGELFF
clone_size: -; j_call: TRBJ2-4; d_call: -; v_call: TRBV27; cdr3_nt: TGTGCCAGCAGTTTATCGTCTGAGTGGAGTAAGGACATTCAGTACTTC; cdr3_aa: CASSLSSEWSKDIQYF
clone_size: -; j_call: TRBJ2-1; d_call: TRBD2; v_call: TRBV4-1; cdr3_nt: TGCGCCAGCAGCCAATTAGCGGGAGGGCCGAATGAGCAGTTCTTC; cdr3_aa: CASSQLAGGPNEQFF
clone_size: few; j_call: TRBJ2-7; d_call: TRBD2; v_call: TRBV5-1; cdr3_nt: TGCGCCAGCAGCTTGTCTGTTCGGGGGGTGAGCGAGCAGTACTTC; cdr3_aa: CASSLSVRGVSEQYF
clone_size: -; j_call: TRBJ2-5; d_call: -; v_call: TRBV20-1; cdr3_nt: TGCAGTGCTAGCCGGCTTAGGGGGGAGACCCAGTACTTC; cdr3_aa: CSASRLRGETQYF
clone_size: -; j_call: TRBJ2-1; d_call: -; v_call: TRBV9; cdr3_nt: TGTGCCAGCAGCGTAGTCGGAGACTCCTACAATGAGCAGTTCTTC; cdr3_aa: CASSVVGDSYNEQFF